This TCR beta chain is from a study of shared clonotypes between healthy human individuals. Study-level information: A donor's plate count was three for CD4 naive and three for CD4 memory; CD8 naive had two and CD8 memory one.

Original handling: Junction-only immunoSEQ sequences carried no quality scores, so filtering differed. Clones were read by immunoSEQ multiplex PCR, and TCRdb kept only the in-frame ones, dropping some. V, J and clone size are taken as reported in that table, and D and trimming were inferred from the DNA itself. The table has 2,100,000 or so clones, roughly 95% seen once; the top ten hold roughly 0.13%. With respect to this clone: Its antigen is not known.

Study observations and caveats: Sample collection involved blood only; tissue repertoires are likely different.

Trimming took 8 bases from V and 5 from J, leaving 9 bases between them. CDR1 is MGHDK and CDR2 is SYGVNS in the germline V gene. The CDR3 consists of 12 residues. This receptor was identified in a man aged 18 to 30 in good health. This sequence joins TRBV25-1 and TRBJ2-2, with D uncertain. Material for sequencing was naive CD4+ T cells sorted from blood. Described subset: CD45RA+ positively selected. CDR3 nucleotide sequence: TGTGCCAGCCATCCTCCGACCGGGGAGCTGTTTTTT. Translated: CASHPPTGELFF.